The 23 T cell receptor beta chains presented below share a single source sample, sequenced in a study of control samples from healthy donors and cancer patients. The method was immunoSEQ multiplex PCR; TCRdb's version includes in-frame clones alone and lacks a portion of them. The sample comprises 400,000 to 450,000 clones, approximately 90% of which are singletons, and around 6.4% rests with the top ten. Sample: PBMCs. Receptors originate from a man aged 35 to 55 with head and neck cancer.

The chain has TRBV6-5 and TRBJ2-7, with D possibly TRBD2 on 5 matching bases. CDR1 is MNHEY and CDR2 is SVGAGI in the germline V gene. CDR3 size: 12 residues. Trimming took 9 bases from V and 1 from J, leaving 10 bases between them. The CDR3 protein is CASIGLSYEQYF. CDR3 bases: TGTGCCAGTATTGGACTTTCCTACGAGCAGTACTTC.

J is TRBJ1-5 and V is TRBV28; D gene uncertain. The CDR3 has 14 residues. V was shortened by 2 bases and J by 4 bases, with 9 bases between the two germline ends. The V gene's germline CDR1 is MDHEN and CDR2 SYDVKM. CDR3 loop: CASSLHTGNQPQHF. The CDR3 region has the DNA TGTGCCAGCAGTTTACACACGGGGAATCAGCCCCAGCATTTT.

CDR3 DNA sequence: TGTGCCAGCAGGGACAGGGGATTAGAGACCCAGTACTTC. Translating gives CASRDRGLETQYF. The chain uses TRBV28 and TRBJ2-5, with 9 bases that match TRBD1. The germline gives CDR1 MDHEN, CDR2 SYDVKM. J was trimmed by 4 bases and V by 6 bases; bases with no gene match: 3. The CDR3 length is 13 residues.

This sequence joins TRBV28 and TRBJ2-2; no clear D. Germline CDR1 reads MDHEN; CDR2 reads SYDVKM. The CDR3 sequence is 16 residues long. Trimming shortened V by 8 bases and J by 4 bases, and 20 bases separated the two germline ends. For the CDR3, the DNA is TGTGCCAGCTATCCGGGCCTTAAGTCCCCCACCGGGGAGCTGTTTTTT. Residues: CASYPGLKSPTGELFF.

The chain recombines TRBV19 with TRBJ1-2, with a weak D call TRBD1 (6 bases). CDR3 length: 15 amino acids. Germline values: CDR1 LNHDA, CDR2 SQIVND (reference sequence). Trimming removed 4 bases from V and 5 bases from J, with 17 bases in between. The CDR3 sequence is CASSTLPGQGYGYTF. The DNA for the CDR3 is TGTGCCAGTAGTACTCTCCCGGGCCAGGGGTATGGCTACACCTTC. The full variable domain, completed using reference TRBV19 and TRBJ1-2, is DGGITQSPKYLFRKEGQNVTLSCEQNLNHDAMYWYRQDPGQGLRLIYYSQIVNDFQKGDIAEGYSVSREKKESFPLTVTSAQKNPTAFYLCASSTLPGQGYGYTFGSGTRLTVV.

The sample holds one count of this clone. J is TRBJ1-1 and V is TRBV2; tentative D call: TRBD1 (5 bases). Trimming shortened V by 7 bases and J by 11 bases, and 17 bases separated the two germline ends. Germline V gene lookup returns CDR1 SNHLY and CDR2 FYNNEI. This CDR3 is built from 12 residues. The CDR3: CASIRQTGGAFF. CDR3 DNA: TGTGCCAGCATTAGACAAACAGGTGGCGCTTTCTTT.

The chain carries TRBV10-3 and TRBJ1-5, with D hard to call. In germline, CDR1 is ENHRY, CDR2 SYGVKD. This CDR3 is built from 15 residues. V lost 3 bases, J lost 7 bases, and 16 bases lay in between. This CDR3 is CAISDGWGGGQPQHF. The CDR3 DNA sequence: TGTGCCATCAGTGATGGATGGGGAGGCGGGCAGCCCCAGCATTTT.

V is TRBV6-5 and J is TRBJ1-1, with D maybe TRBD1 (5 bases). V lost 2 bases to trimming and J lost 7 bases, with 11 bases between them. The germline V gene has CDR1 MNHEY and CDR2 SVGAGI. The CDR3 totals 13 residues. The CDR3 is CASSYPGAREAFF. In DNA, the CDR3 is TGTGCCAGCAGTTACCCCGGGGCGCGTGAAGCTTTCTTT.

The rearrangement joins TRBV5-1 to TRBJ1-2; unclear D gene. Trimming pared 0 bases from V and 0 bases from J, leaving 3 bases between. This CDR3 region has 13 residues. Germline assignment: CDR1 SGHRS and CDR2 YFSETQ. The CDR3 nucleotides read TGCGCCAGCAGCTTGGAAGCTAACTATGGCTACACCTTC. As protein: CASSLEANYGYTF. The full variable domain, completed using reference TRBV5-1 and TRBJ1-2, is KAGVTQTPRYLIKTRGQQVTLSCSPISGHRSVSWYQQTPGQGLQFLFEYFSETQRNKGNFPGRFSGRQFSNSRSEMNVSTLELGDSALYLCASSLEANYGYTFGSGTRLTVV.

The V gene is TRBV4-3, the J gene TRBJ2-7; 11 nucleotides match TRBD2. From germline, CDR1 is LGHNA and CDR2 YSLEER. With V trimmed by 1 base and J by 0 bases, 8 bases remained unmatched. This CDR3 region has 18 residues. The CDR3 here is CASSQGGPSGGSSYEQYF. CDR3 nucleotide sequence: TGCGCCAGCAGCCAAGGTGGGCCTAGCGGGGGGAGCTCCTACGAGCAGTACTTC.

The J gene is TRBJ1-2, the V gene TRBV28; possible D gene TRBD1, 6 bases. V was pared by 4 bases and J by 4 bases, with 16 bases between. Germline-derived CDR1 and CDR2 are MDHEN and SYDVKM. The CDR3 length is 15 residues. CDR3 sequence: CASSSRRQAVYGYTF. The CDR3, as DNA: TGTGCCAGCAGTTCCCGAAGACAGGCGGTCTATGGCTACACCTTC.

CDR3: CASSVEGAGGLETQYF. In DNA, the CDR3 is TGTGCCAGCAGCGTAGAGGGAGCGGGGGGGCTAGAGACCCAGTACTTC. The chain couples TRBV9 to TRBJ2-5; 10 bases match TRBD2. The CDR3 spans 16 residues. The germline V gene has CDR1 SGDLS and CDR2 YYNGEE. Germline trimming cut 0 bases from V and 4 bases from J; bases unmatched to any gene: 6.

The genes are TRBV11-2 and TRBJ2-5; weak D call: TRBD1 (6 bases). Germline CDR1 and CDR2: SGHAT and FQNNGV. V was pared by 8 bases and J by 5 bases, with 15 bases between. The CDR3 contains 13 residues. CDR3 sequence reads: CASREGQMETQYF. CDR3 coding DNA: TGTGCCAGCCGTGAAGGACAGATGGAGACCCAGTACTTC.

V usage is TRBV27 and J usage is TRBJ2-7; maybe TRBD2 (5 bases). V lost 2 bases and J lost 2, with 13 bases in between. This CDR3 region has 15 residues. Germline V gene data show CDR1 as MNHEY and CDR2 as SMNVEV (reference sequence). The CDR3 bases are TGTGCCAGCAGTTTAAGTCAGACGGAGGCCTACGAGCAGTACTTC. Its translation is CASSLSQTEAYEQYF.

This clone was found a few times. The chain uses TRBV6-5 and TRBJ2-1, with D perhaps matching TRBD1 (6 bases). Germline CDR1 MNHEY, CDR2 SVGAGI. CDR3 length: 15 residues. V was clipped by 7 bases and J by 9 bases, with 22 bases between them. Here the CDR3 reads CASMPVGARGSEQFF. The CDR3 DNA reads as TGTGCCAGCATGCCGGTTGGAGCCAGGGGTAGTGAGCAGTTCTTC.

This sequence joins TRBV10-2 and TRBJ2-7; 9 bases map to TRBD2. V shed 9 bases, J shed 5 bases, and the junction held 5 bases outside the gene matches. The CDR3 runs 12 residues. In germline, CDR1 is WSHSY, CDR2 SAAADI. In DNA, the CDR3 is TGCGCCAGTTCGGGACTAGCAGACGAGCAGTACTTC. Residues: CASSGLADEQYF.

The chain links TRBV6-5 to TRBJ2-7; D remains unclear. From germline, CDR1 is MNHEY and CDR2 SVGAGI. This CDR3 region has 13 residues. V lost 4 bases to trimming and J lost 2 bases, with 9 bases between them. The CDR3 here is CASSLSETYEQYF. The CDR3 DNA reads TGTGCCAGCAGTTTGTCGGAAACCTACGAGCAGTACTTC.

This chain joins TRBV7-2 and TRBJ2-1; D remains unclear. V was shortened by 2 bases and J by 5 bases, with 25 bases between the two germline ends. CDR1 and CDR2 from the germline V gene are SGHTA and FQGNSA. The CDR3 contains 19 residues. The CDR3 DNA is TGTGCCAGCAGCTTATCCACCCGAGGACCTCCCCTTCGAGACAATGAGCAGTTCTTC. Protein product: CASSLSTRGPPLRDNEQFF.

The chain carries TRBV3-1 (or the pseudogene TRBV3-2) and TRBJ1-4; D uncertain. V lost 0 bases, J lost 3 bases, and 11 bases lay in between. CDR3 size: 16 residues. Per germline, CDR1 LGHDT and CDR2 YNNKEL (reference sequence). The DNA of the CDR3 is TGTGCCAGCAGCCAAGATCTAACAGTACCTAATGAAAAACTGTTTTTT. It codes for CASSQDLTVPNEKLFF.

The rearrangement links TRBV29-1 to TRBJ1-3; 7 positions agree with TRBD1. The CDR3 is 13 residues long. With V trimmed by 4 bases and J by 2 bases, 2 bases remained unmatched. CDR1 is SQVTM and CDR2 is ANQGSEA in the germline V gene. The CDR3 DNA reads as TGCAGCGTTGCCGACAGGGCTGGAAACACCATATATTTT. Its protein product is CSVADRAGNTIYF.

V gene TRBV5-5 combines with J gene TRBJ2-7; a weak D match, TRBD1 (6 bases). Per the germline V gene, CDR1 is SGHKS and CDR2 is YYEKEE (reference sequence). The germline V and J ends were trimmed by 0 bases and 1 base, with 11 bases remaining between them. This CDR3 comprises 15 residues. The CDR3 bases are TGTGCCAGCAGCTTGGGACAGGTGGGGTCCTACGAGCAGTACTTC. This sequence encodes CASSLGQVGSYEQYF.

V usage is TRBV20-1 and J usage is TRBJ2-7; a weak D match, TRBD2 (5 bases). Germline V lookup: CDR1 DFQATT, CDR2 SNEGSKA (reference sequence). The CDR3 has 14 amino acids. Deletions cut 3 bases from V and 1 base from J, with 13 bases between. This chain's CDR3 is CSASLGGSSYEQYF. DNA of the CDR3: TGCAGTGCTAGTCTCGGCGGGTCGTCCTACGAGCAGTACTTC.

This clone was picked up a small number of times. Mismatch with germline at one junction end may stem from a read error. The chain recombines TRBV7-7 with TRBJ2-5; D is uncertain. CDR1 and CDR2 (germline): SSHAT, FNYEAQ (reference sequence). The CDR3 has 13 amino acids. The CDR3 reads CASSLRAAETQYF. For the CDR3, the DNA is TGTGCTAGCAGCTTAAGGGCCGCGGAGACCCAGTACTTC.